A selection of T cell receptor beta chains follows, all from one sample in a study of blood T cell repertoires in COVID-19. Assay used: immunoSEQ multiplex PCR; TCRdb lists only in-frame clones, some missing. Of hundreds of thousands of clones detected, roughly 84% appear once; the ten largest clones hold 2.5% to 3.5%. The source material was PBMCs or T cells enriched from blood (not recorded which). All receptors derive from a woman aged 30 to 39 who had recovered from COVID-19. Both conserved end residues are part of each CDR3. The order of the fields is J gene, D gene, V gene, clone size, CDR3 DNA, CDR3 protein. A D gene is named only where the DNA matches it firmly. Clone size is given for some rows only: seen once, a few or many times, or a class if the clone is expanded.

TRBJ1-5	TRBD1	TRBV28	NA	TGTGCCAGCAGTTCGGGACAGGGACAAGGGCCCCAGCATTTT	CASSSGQGQGPQHF
TRBJ1-2	NA	TRBV28	NA	TGTGCCAGCCTAGGAGAAATCTATGGCTACACCTTC	CASLGEIYGYTF
TRBJ2-2	TRBD2	TRBV27	NA	TGTGCCAGCAGTTCTCGGCTAGCGGGCACCGGGGAGCTGTTTTTT	CASSSRLAGTGELFF
TRBJ2-7	TRBD2	TRBV6-5	once	TGTGCCAGCAATCCACTAGCGGGAGGGACCTACGAGCAGTACTTC	CASNPLAGGTYEQYF
TRBJ2-5	NA	TRBV15	NA	TGTGCCACCAGCAGAGATTTCGGACAGCAAGAGACCCAGTACTTC	CATSRDFGQQETQYF
TRBJ1-1	TRBD1	TRBV7-2	NA	TGTGCCAGCAGCGTCCAACAGGGGTTGGCAGCTTTCTTT	CASSVQQGLAAFF
TRBJ1-6	NA	TRBV11-2	NA	TGTGCCAGCAGGGGACACTATAATTCACCCCTCCACTTT	CASRGHYNSPLHF
TRBJ2-1	TRBD2	TRBV29-1	NA	TGCAGCGTTCCTAGCGGGTCGAGCTCCTACAATGAGCAGTTCTTC	CSVPSGSSSYNEQFF
TRBJ2-7	TRBD2	TRBV27	NA	TGTGCCAGCAGTTTCGGCGCGGGGGGATCCTACGAGCAGTACTTC	CASSFGAGGSYEQYF
TRBJ2-4	TRBD2	TRBV10-1	NA	TGCGCCAGCAGTTCTAGCGGGAGTGCCAAAAACATTCAGTACTTC	CASSSSGSAKNIQYF
TRBJ1-1	TRBD1	TRBV3-1/TRBV3-2	NA	TGTGCCAGCAGCGTGGGACAGATCCCCACTGAAGCTTTCTTT	CASSVGQIPTEAFF
TRBJ2-1	TRBD1	TRBV7-9	NA	TGTGCCAGCAGCCCAAGGGGGCAGGGTCAATACAATGAGCAGTTCTTC	CASSPRGQGQYNEQFF
TRBJ1-4	TRBD1	TRBV5-5	NA	TGTGCCAGCAGCTCCCGGGACAGGCTCACGGCTAATGAAAAACTGTTTTTT	CASSSRDRLTANEKLFF
TRBJ1-6	NA	TRBV19	NA	TGTGCCAGTAGTATTGACCGGGGATCACCCCTCCACTTT	CASSIDRGSPLHF
TRBJ1-1	TRBD1	TRBV27	NA	TGTGCCAGCAGTTTGACAGGGGCTGGGAACACTGAAGCTTTCTTT	CASSLTGAGNTEAFF
TRBJ1-2	TRBD1	TRBV15	NA	TGTGCCACCAGAAGGACAGGGGTCGGCAAGGATGGCTACACCTTC	CATRRTGVGKDGYTF
TRBJ2-1	NA	TRBV21-1	NA	TGTGCCAGCAGCCGTTACCTAGCGCCTAATGAGCAGTTCTTC	CASSRYLAPNEQFF
TRBJ1-2	NA	TRBV5-5	NA	TGTGCCAGCAGCTTGAGAGGGATTAACTATGGCTACACCTTC	CASSLRGINYGYTF
TRBJ1-5	NA	TRBV2	NA	TGTGCCAGCGGACAGTCCTTTAATCAGCCCCAGCATTTT	CASGQSFNQPQHF
TRBJ2-1	NA	TRBV5-1	NA	TGCGCCAGCAGCTTGGAAGAATGGAGCTCCTACAATGAGCAGTTCTTC	CASSLEEWSSYNEQFF
TRBJ2-3	NA	TRBV6-5	NA	TGTGCCAGCAGTCTGGTGGAGACAGATACGCAGTATTTT	CASSLVETDTQYF
TRBJ2-3	TRBD1	TRBV14	once	TGTGCCAGCAGCCACCCCAGGGGGCGTTTTTCAGATACGCAGTATTTT	CASSHPRGRFSDTQYF
TRBJ2-1	NA	TRBV6-6	NA	TGTGCCAGCAGTTACAATCTACAGCACAATGAGCAGTTCTTC	CASSYNLQHNEQFF
TRBJ1-2	TRBD1	TRBV5-1	NA	TGCGCCAGCAGCTGGCTACCGGGACAGGGAGGCTACACCTTC	CASSWLPGQGGYTF
TRBJ2-1	TRBD2	TRBV19	NA	TGTGCCAGTAGTATTTACGTCGGGGGGGCCTACAATGAGCAGTTCTTC	CASSIYVGGAYNEQFF
TRBJ1-5	NA	TRBV4-2	NA	TGTGCCAGCAGCCCGACTGGGGGGGTTGGAGGACAGCCCCAGCATTTT	CASSPTGGVGGQPQHF
TRBJ2-1	NA	TRBV5-1	NA	TGCGCCAGCAGCGACTCGGCGTACAATGAGCAGTTCTTC	CASSDSAYNEQFF
TRBJ1-4	NA	TRBV7-9	NA	TGTGCCAGCAGCTTAAGGGACACCACAACTAATGAAAAACTGTTTTTT	CASSLRDTTTNEKLFF
TRBJ1-2	NA	TRBV10-2	NA	TGCGCCAGCAGTGCCAATACCCCTTGGGGAGGCGCGGGAGGCTACACCTTC	CASSANTPWGGAGGYTF
TRBJ2-1	TRBD2	TRBV27	NA	TGTGCCAGCAGTTTATCGGGGGGGTACAATGAGCAGTTCTTC	CASSLSGGYNEQFF
TRBJ2-7	TRBD2	TRBV27	NA	TGTGCCAGCAGCTGGGGGGGGTCCTACGAGCAGTACTTC	CASSWGGSYEQYF
TRBJ2-5	NA	TRBV4-1	NA	TGCGCCAGCAGCCATCACGGACTGGAAGATAAAGAGACCCAGTACTTC	CASSHHGLEDKETQYF
TRBJ2-5	NA	TRBV5-8	NA	TGTGCCAGCAGCTTAGGAGGGACGCTAGAGACCCAGTACTTC	CASSLGGTLETQYF
TRBJ2-1	TRBD2	TRBV19	NA	TGTGCCAGTAGTTCCTCTAGCGGTTCCTACAATGAGCAGTTCTTC	CASSSSSGSYNEQFF
TRBJ2-7	TRBD1	TRBV15	NA	TGTGCCACCAGCAGAGGTAGACAGGGGGACTACGAGCAGTACTTC	CATSRGRQGDYEQYF